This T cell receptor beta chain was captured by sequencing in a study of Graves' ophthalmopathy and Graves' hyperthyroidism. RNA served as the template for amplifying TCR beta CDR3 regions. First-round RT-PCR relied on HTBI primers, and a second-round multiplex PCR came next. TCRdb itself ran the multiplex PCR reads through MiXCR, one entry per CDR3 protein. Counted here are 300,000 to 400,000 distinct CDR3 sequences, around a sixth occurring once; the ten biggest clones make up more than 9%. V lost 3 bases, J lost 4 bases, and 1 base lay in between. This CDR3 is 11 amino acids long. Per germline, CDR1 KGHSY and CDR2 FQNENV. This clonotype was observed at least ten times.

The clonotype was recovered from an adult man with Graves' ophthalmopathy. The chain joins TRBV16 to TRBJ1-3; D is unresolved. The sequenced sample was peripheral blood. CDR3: CASSQGNTIYF. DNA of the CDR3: TGTGCCAGCAGCCAGGGAAACACCATATATTTT. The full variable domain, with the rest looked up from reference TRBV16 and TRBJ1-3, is GEEVAQTPKHLVRGEGQKAKLYCAPIKGHSYVFWYQQVLKNEFKFLISFQNENVFDETGMPKERFSAKCLPNSPCSLEIQATKLEDSAVYFCASSQGNTIYFGEGSWLTVV.